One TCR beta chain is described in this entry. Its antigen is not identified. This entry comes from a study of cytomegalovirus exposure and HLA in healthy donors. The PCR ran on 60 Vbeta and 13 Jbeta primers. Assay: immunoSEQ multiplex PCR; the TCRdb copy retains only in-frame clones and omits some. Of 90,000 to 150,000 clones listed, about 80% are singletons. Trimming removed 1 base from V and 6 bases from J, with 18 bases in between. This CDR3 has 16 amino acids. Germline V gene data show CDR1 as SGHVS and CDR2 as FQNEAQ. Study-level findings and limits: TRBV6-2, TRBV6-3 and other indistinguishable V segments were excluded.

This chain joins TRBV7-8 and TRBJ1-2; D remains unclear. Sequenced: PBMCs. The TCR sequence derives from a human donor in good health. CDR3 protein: CASSLEFSGRSDGYTF. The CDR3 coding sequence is TGTGCCAGCAGCTTAGAGTTTTCGGGAAGGAGTGATGGCTACACCTTC. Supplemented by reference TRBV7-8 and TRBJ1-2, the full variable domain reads GAGVSQSPRYKVAKRGQDVALRCDPISGHVSLFWYQQALGQGPEFLTYFQNEAQLDKSGLPSDRFFAERPEGSVSTLKIQRTQQEDSAVYLCASSLEFSGRSDGYTFGSGTRLTVV.